Below are 20 T cell receptor beta chains sequenced from a single sample in a study of T-cell reconstitution after alpha-beta-depleted transplantation in children. Using unique molecular identifiers, the investigators prepared the TCRbeta library. TCRdb itself ran the PCR reads through MiXCR, one entry per CDR3 protein. Among some 490,000 distinct CDR3 sequences listed, around 13% were seen once. This material consisted of PBMCs from the stem cell graft donor, taken from the stem cell graft. The receptor set was obtained from a human donor who donated a stem cell graft to a child with combined immunodeficiency.

This clonotype has ten or more counts. The rearrangement links TRBV4-3 to TRBJ2-7; TRBD2 might be the D (5 bases). V gave up 0 bases and J gave up 2 bases, with 8 bases separating them. Germline CDR1 reads LGHNA; CDR2 reads YSLEER. The CDR3 is 14 amino acids. In DNA, the CDR3 is TGCGCCAGCAGCCAAGATGAGGGAACCTACGAGCAGTACTTC. Translated, it gives CASSQDEGTYEQYF.

This sequence joins TRBV20-1 and TRBJ1-5; D ambiguous. The CDR3 length is 13 residues. V lost 6 bases and J lost 6, with 15 bases in between. Germline V gene lookup returns CDR1 DFQATT and CDR2 SNEGSKA (reference sequence). CDR3 amino acids: CSASHREFQPQHF. In nucleotides, the CDR3 is TGCAGTGCCAGCCACCGGGAGTTTCAGCCCCAGCATTTT.

CDR3 in amino acids: CSASQAGGPKTQYF. The CDR3 DNA reads as TGCAGTGCTAGTCAAGCGGGGGGGCCGAAGACCCAGTACTTC. The V call is TRBV20-1, the J call TRBJ2-5; 10 nucleotides align to TRBD2. This CDR3 comprises 14 residues. Germline CDR1 reads DFQATT; CDR2 reads SNEGSKA (reference sequence). V shed 3 bases, J shed 6 bases, and the junction held 7 bases outside the gene matches.

The chain is built from TRBV7-2 and TRBJ1-5, with D hard to call. The V gene lost 2 bases and the J gene lost 6 bases, with 8 bases spanning the gap. Germline CDR1 is SGHTA and CDR2 is FQGNSA. This CDR3 has 13 residues. The CDR3 loop reads CASSLLRGQPQHF. The CDR3 nucleotides are TGTGCCAGCAGCTTACTCCGGGGTCAGCCCCAGCATTTT.

In this sample, this clonotype turned up many times. This chain links TRBV15 with TRBJ2-5; 9 bases are shared with TRBD1. V gave up 7 bases and J gave up 7 bases; unmatched junction bases: 10. Germline V CDR1 and CDR2: LNHNV, YYDKDF (reference sequence). CDR3 length: 14 amino acids. The CDR3 loop reads CATTEGQGPGTQYF. Here the CDR3 DNA reads TGTGCCACCACTGAAGGACAGGGGCCAGGGACCCAGTACTTC. The whole variable domain, remainder taken from reference TRBV15 and TRBJ2-5, is DAMVIQNPRYQVTQFGKPVTLSCSQTLNHNVMYWYQQKSSQAPKLLFHYYDKDFNNEADTPDNFQSRRPNTSFCFLDIRSPGLGDTAMYLCATTEGQGPGTQYFGPGTRLLVL.

The genes are TRBV25-1 and TRBJ2-1; perhaps TRBD2 as D (6 bases). The V end was cut by 8 bases, the J end by 4 bases, with 18 bases between. Germline V gene sequence: CDR1 MGHDK, CDR2 SYGVNS. The CDR3 covers 15 residues. The CDR3 here is CASGGRGVQYNEQFF. The DNA of the CDR3 is TGTGCCAGCGGGGGGAGAGGGGTCCAATACAATGAGCAGTTCTTC. Based on the CDR3 plus reference TRBV25-1 and TRBJ2-1, the full variable domain is EADIYQTPRYLVIGTGKKITLECSQTMGHDKMYWYQQDPGMELHLIHYSYGVNSTEKGDLSSESTVSRIRTEHFPLTLESARPSHTSQYLCASGGRGVQYNEQFFGPGTRLTVL.

This clonotype was detected many times. This rearrangement joins TRBV4-2 to TRBJ1-3; no firm D call. The V and J ends lost 0 bases and 3 bases respectively, with 9 bases between them. The CDR3 has 15 amino acids. In germline, CDR1 is LGHNA, CDR2 YNFKEQ. The chain's CDR3 is CASSQDNGVGNTIYF. The CDR3 region has the DNA TGTGCCAGCAGCCAAGATAATGGGGTTGGAAACACCATATATTTT.

This clonotype occurred a few times. V and J are TRBV5-1 and TRBJ2-7; TRBD1 aligns across 7 bases. Trimming took 3 bases from V and 1 from J; bases not matched to a gene: 7. The CDR3 covers 15 residues. Per germline, CDR1 SGHRS and CDR2 YFSETQ. As DNA, the CDR3 is TGCGCCAGCAGCTCAGGGGACAGAGTATCCTACGAGCAGTACTTC. Protein: CASSSGDRVSYEQYF.

The gene calls are TRBV7-9 and TRBJ2-3, with 11 bases fitting TRBD1. The germline V gene has CDR1 SEHNR and CDR2 FQNEAQ (reference sequence). The trim removed 5 bases at V and 0 bases at J, leaving 7 bases unmatched. The CDR3 totals 17 residues. The CDR3 nucleotides are TGTGCCAGCAGCCAGGGACAGGGGGTTCTTAGCACAGATACGCAGTATTTT. It translates to CASSQGQGVLSTDTQYF.

CDR3: CATSPGVGGGDTQYF. The CDR3 nucleotides are TGTGCCACCTCTCCCGGGGTTGGCGGGGGAGATACGCAGTATTTT. The chain employs TRBV24-1 and TRBJ2-3; TRBD2 aligns across 7 bases. The V gene end was trimmed by 9 bases and the J gene end by 5 bases; junction bases not matched to a gene: 13. This CDR3 has 15 residues. The V gene's germline CDR1 is KGHDR and CDR2 SFDVKD.

In this sample, this clonotype turned up many times. This sequence joins TRBV7-2 and TRBJ2-7; 9 nucleotides match TRBD2. Trimming at V came to 1 base and at J to 3 bases, leaving 4 bases not matched to a gene. This CDR3 has 15 residues. Germline V gives CDR1 SGHTA, CDR2 FQGNSA. DNA of the CDR3: TGTGCCAGCAGCTTAGTAGGTAGCGGGAGCTACGAGCAGTACTTC. Protein: CASSLVGSGSYEQYF.

The chain has TRBV5-6 and TRBJ1-5; 8 bases fit TRBD1. Trimming at V came to 4 bases and at J to 5 bases, leaving 8 bases not matched to a gene. Germline CDR1 reads SGHDT; CDR2 reads YYEEEE. This CDR3 region has 15 residues. As DNA, the CDR3 is TGTGCCAGCAGCCCGGACCGGACAGGGCATCAGCCCCAGCATTTT. It is translated as CASSPDRTGHQPQHF.

This clonotype showed up just a few times. The genes are TRBV24-1 and TRBJ2-7; a possible D gene is TRBD1 (5 bases). The V gene lost 6 bases and the J gene lost 5 bases, with 19 bases spanning the gap. The CDR3 spans 15 residues. Germline V gives CDR1 KGHDR, CDR2 SFDVKD. For the CDR3, the DNA is TGTGCCACCAGTCCCTCCCTTGAGTCAGGGCACGAGCAGTACTTC. Translated: CATSPSLESGHEQYF.

This clonotype was seen more than once but under ten times. The genes are TRBV25-1 and TRBJ1-5; no definite D call. V was trimmed by 4 bases and J by 7 bases, leaving 14 bases between them. Germline lookup yields CDR1 MGHDK and CDR2 SYGVNS. The CDR3 covers 14 residues. This chain's CDR3 is CASSVGDSRQPQHF. DNA for the CDR3: TGTGCCAGCAGTGTTGGAGATTCAAGGCAGCCCCAGCATTTT.

The gene calls are TRBV4-1 and TRBJ2-7; 7 nucleotides match TRBD1. Germline CDR1 is MGHRA and CDR2 is YSYEKL. The CDR3 totals 15 residues. The junction had 2 bases not matched to a gene; V was cut back by 0 bases and J by 0 bases. The CDR3 DNA is TGCGCCAGCAGCCAAGAGGACAGGTCCTCCTACGAGCAGTACTTC. It translates to CASSQEDRSSYEQYF.

The CDR3: CATGWEVYGYTF. CDR3 nucleotides: TGTGCCACGGGCTGGGAAGTCTATGGCTACACCTTC. The rearrangement joins TRBV5-4 to TRBJ1-2; D gene uncertain. CDR3 size: 12 residues. The V gene's germline CDR1 is SGHNT and CDR2 YYREEE (reference sequence). The V end lost 9 bases, the J end lost 4 bases, and 13 bases lay between the germline ends.

V gene TRBV19 combines with J gene TRBJ2-6; D call uncertain. The CDR3 length is 14 residues. In germline, CDR1 is LNHDA, CDR2 SQIVND (reference sequence). Between the trimmed V and J ends, which lost 3 bases and 3 bases, there was a span of 6 bases. The CDR3 DNA reads as TGTGCCAGTAGTATCCGGGTTGGGGCCAACGTCCTGACTTTC. The encoded protein is CASSIRVGANVLTF.

Many counts were recorded for this clonotype. The chain uses TRBV4-3 and TRBJ2-4, with D perhaps matching TRBD2 (6 bases). This CDR3 spans 16 amino acids. V was pared by 1 base and J by 8 bases, with 18 bases between. Germline assignment: CDR1 LGHNA and CDR2 YSLEER. As DNA, the CDR3 is TGCGCCAGCAGCCAAGGGGCGTCCTCGGGGGTTGACATTCAGTACTTC. The encoded protein is CASSQGASSGVDIQYF.

This clonotype showed up many times. The rearrangement joins TRBV12-3 or TRBV12-4 to TRBJ2-1, with D perhaps being TRBD1 or TRBD2 (5 bases each). Trimming took off 4 bases at V and 5 bases at J, with 15 bases between the two ends. CDR3 length: 15 amino acids. The CDR3 loop reads CASSSFGGVDNEQFF. The CDR3, as DNA: TGTGCCAGCAGTTCCTTTGGGGGAGTCGACAATGAGCAGTTCTTC.

This clonotype came up a few times. This chain links TRBV20-1 with TRBJ1-5; possibly TRBD1 for D (5 bases). Germline CDR1 DFQATT, CDR2 SNEGSKA (reference sequence). The CDR3 runs 15 residues. Trimming removed 3 bases at V and 0 bases at J, with 12 bases between. The CDR3 bases are TGCAGTGCTAGTAATCCGGGGCTTAGCAATCAGCCCCAGCATTTT. Translating gives CSASNPGLSNQPQHF.